The source of this T cell receptor beta chain is a study of regulatory T cells in long-lasting Graves disease. The germline gives CDR1 SQVTM, CDR2 ANQGSEA. V was clipped by 4 bases and J by 3 bases; unmatched bases: 3. The CDR3 runs to 14 residues. General study results and limits: Persistent cases of Graves' showed reduced TCR diversity relative to newly diagnosed patients. Persistent disease showed a preference for TRBV28, TRBJ1-2 and TRBJ2-5.

Arm-PCR with iRepertoire HTBI primers amplified the CDR3 regions for these TCR beta libraries. Using its own MiXCR run on the multiplex PCR reads, TCRdb lists one record per CDR3 protein. The sample comprises 450,000 to 600,000 distinct CDR3 sequences, around an eighth of which are singletons, and about 9.1% rests with the top ten. About this clonotype: Antigen specificity is unknown.

Specified time point: newly diagnosed GD, antithyroid drugs for less than 3 months. The authors made the TCR library using RNA they extracted from PBMCs. With EDTA tubes as the receptacles, about 9.2 milliliters of peripheral blood were drawn. These records were also assigned to another study, of T cells in Graves' hyperthyroidism and ophthalmopathy. Turning to that study: Primed by the HTBI set, a first-round RT-PCR was run on the TCR CDR3.

The chain has TRBV29-1 and TRBJ1-3; the match to TRBD1 covers 10 bases. This clonotype was obtained from a man aged 25 to 45 with Graves disease. Sequenced material: peripheral blood mononuclear cells (PBMCs), taken at new diagnosis, from a patient treated with antithyroid drugs. This CDR3 reads CSVGGQGGGNTIYF. The CDR3 DNA reads as TGCAGCGTTGGAGGACAGGGGGGTGGAAACACCATATATTTT.